The 6 T cell receptor beta chains given below trace back to one sample, sequenced in a study of human T cells and chemical hapten exposure (dated by TCRdb to 2020 to 2022). Sample time point, as interpreted from the label and publication: pre-sensitization, week 0. What the treatment or condition label conveys for this sample: therapeutic diphenylcyclopropenone sensitization with weekly scalp DPC. To prepare the library, RACE was applied. Instrument used: NextSeq 500. Through fastp at Q25 and MiXCR, TCRdb rebuilt clones from the public reads, retaining in-frame beta chains. Each CDR3 protein appears once, grouped with its most common genes and DNA. Recorded for this sample are 65,000 to 90,000 distinct CDR3 sequences; less than 15% of them occurred a single time. The ten largest clones represent more than 3.5% of the sample. Sequencing was performed on whole blood, taken in connection with sensitization to the hapten diphenylcyclopropenone (DPC). These receptors were taken from a woman in her forties or fifties with alopecia areata. Some clones in this sample may be carry-over from other donors' samples.

This clonotype has just a few counts. In nucleotides, the CDR3 is TGTGCCAGCAGTTTGGGCAGGGGATATGGCTACACCTTC. It is translated as CASSLGRGYGYTF. The rearrangement uses TRBV27 and TRBJ1-2, with D possibly being TRBD1 (6 bases). With 3 bases removed from V and 5 bases from J, the gap between germline ends came to 10 bases. Germline-derived CDR1 and CDR2 are MNHEY and SMNVEV (reference sequence). The CDR3 length is 13 residues.

The rearrangement links TRBV4-1 to TRBJ1-5, with D perhaps TRBD1 (5 bases). The CDR3 runs 15 residues. The ends were cut back, 0 bases at V and 0 bases at J, with 6 bases in the middle. Germline-derived CDR1 and CDR2 are MGHRA and YSYEKL. As DNA, the CDR3 is TGCGCCAGCAGCCAAGAGGGGCTTAGCAATCAGCCCCAGCATTTT. Translation gives CASSQEGLSNQPQHF.

The table lists this clonotype with many counts. The chain links TRBV2 to TRBJ1-2; possibly TRBD1 for D (6 bases). The CDR3 has 12 amino acids. Trimming took 4 bases from V and 7 from J, leaving 10 bases between them. Germline CDR1 and CDR2: SNHLY and FYNNEI. The CDR3: CASSAGAVGYTF. The CDR3 coding sequence is TGTGCCAGCAGTGCGGGGGCAGTTGGCTACACCTTC.

This clonotype was found a few times. The chain links TRBV18 to TRBJ2-1; 10 bases align to TRBD2. The CDR3 runs 17 residues. Germline trimming cut 3 bases from V and 5 bases from J; bases unmatched to any gene: 10. CDR1 is KGHSH and CDR2 is LQKENI in the germline V gene. CDR3 sequence (DNA): TGTGCCAGCTCACCCGCACCGGGACTAGCGAAAAACAATGAGCAGTTCTTC. Protein: CASSPAPGLAKNNEQFF. The complete variable domain, with remaining parts taken from reference TRBV18 and TRBJ2-1, reads NAGVMQNPRHLVRRRGQEARLRCSPMKGHSHVYWYRQLPEEGLKFMVYLQKENIIDESGMPKERFSAEFPKEGPSILRIQQVVRGDSAAYFCASSPAPGLAKNNEQFFGPGTRLTVL.

This chain connects TRBV7-2 to TRBJ2-7, with 11 bases aligning to TRBD1. The CDR3 loop spans 16 amino acids. J lost 5 bases, V lost 5 bases, and 11 bases had no gene match. CDR1 is SGHTA and CDR2 is FQGNSA in the germline V gene. The CDR3 reads CASSPNGQGASDEQYF. DNA for the CDR3: TGTGCCAGCAGCCCTAATGGACAGGGGGCGAGCGACGAGCAGTACTTC.

In DNA form, the CDR3 reads TGCAGTGCAAGCAGGAACAATGAGCAGTTCTTC. It yields the protein CSASRNNEQFF. V gene TRBV20-1 combines with J gene TRBJ2-1; no clear D gene. The CDR3 loop spans 11 amino acids. Germline V gene data show CDR1 as DFQATT and CDR2 as SNEGSKA (reference sequence). The ends were cut back, 6 bases at V and 5 bases at J, with 8 bases in the middle.